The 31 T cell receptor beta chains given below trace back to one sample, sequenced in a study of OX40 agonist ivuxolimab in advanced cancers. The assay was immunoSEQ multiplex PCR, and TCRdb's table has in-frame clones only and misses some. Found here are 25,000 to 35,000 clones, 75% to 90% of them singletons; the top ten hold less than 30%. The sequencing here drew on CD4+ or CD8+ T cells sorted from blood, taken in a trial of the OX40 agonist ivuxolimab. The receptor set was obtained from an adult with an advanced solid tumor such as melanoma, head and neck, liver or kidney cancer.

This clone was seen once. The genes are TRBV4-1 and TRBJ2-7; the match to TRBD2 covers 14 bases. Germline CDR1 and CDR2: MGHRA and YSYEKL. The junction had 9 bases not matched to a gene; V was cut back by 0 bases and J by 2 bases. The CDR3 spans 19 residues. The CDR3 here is CASSQEGGLAGGLTYEQYF. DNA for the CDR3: TGCGCCAGCAGCCAAGAAGGAGGACTAGCGGGAGGCCTTACCTACGAGCAGTACTTC.

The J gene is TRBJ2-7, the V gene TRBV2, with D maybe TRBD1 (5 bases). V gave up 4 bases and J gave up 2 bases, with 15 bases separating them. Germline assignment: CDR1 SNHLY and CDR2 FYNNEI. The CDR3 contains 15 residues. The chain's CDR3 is CASSGLGEEAYEQYF. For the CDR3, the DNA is TGTGCCAGCAGTGGATTAGGGGAAGAGGCCTACGAGCAGTACTTC.

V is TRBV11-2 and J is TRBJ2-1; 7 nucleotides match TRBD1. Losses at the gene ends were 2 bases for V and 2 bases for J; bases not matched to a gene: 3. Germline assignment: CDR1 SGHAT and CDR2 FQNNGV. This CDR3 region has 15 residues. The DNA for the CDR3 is TGTGCCAGCAGCTTAAGAGGGGGCGCCTACAATGAGCAGTTCTTC. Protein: CASSLRGGAYNEQFF.

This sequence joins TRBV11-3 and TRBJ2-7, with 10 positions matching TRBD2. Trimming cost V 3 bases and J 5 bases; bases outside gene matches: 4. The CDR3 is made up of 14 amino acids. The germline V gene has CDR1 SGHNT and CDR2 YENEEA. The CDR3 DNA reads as TGTGCCAGCAGCTTGGGGCTAGCGGGAGACGAGCAGTACTTC. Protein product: CASSLGLAGDEQYF.

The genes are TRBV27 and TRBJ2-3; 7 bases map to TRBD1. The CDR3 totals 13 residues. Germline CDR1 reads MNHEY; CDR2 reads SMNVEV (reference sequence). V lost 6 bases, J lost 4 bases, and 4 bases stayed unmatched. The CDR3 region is CASSGTEPDTQYF. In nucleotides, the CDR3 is TGTGCCAGCAGCGGGACAGAACCAGATACGCAGTATTTT.

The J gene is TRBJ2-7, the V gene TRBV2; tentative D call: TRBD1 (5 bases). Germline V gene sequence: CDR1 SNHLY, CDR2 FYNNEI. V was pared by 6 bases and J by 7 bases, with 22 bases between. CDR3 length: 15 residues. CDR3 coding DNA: TGTGCCAGCAGCTTTACACCGCCAGGGTCGGGTGAGCAGTACTTC. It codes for CASSFTPPGSGEQYF. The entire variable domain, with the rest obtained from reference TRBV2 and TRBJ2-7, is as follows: EPEVTQTPSHQVTQMGQEVILRCVPISNHLYFYWYRQILGQKVEFLVSFYNNEISEKSEIFDDQFSVERPDGSNFTLKIRSTKLEDSAMYFCASSFTPPGSGEQYFGPGTRLTVT.

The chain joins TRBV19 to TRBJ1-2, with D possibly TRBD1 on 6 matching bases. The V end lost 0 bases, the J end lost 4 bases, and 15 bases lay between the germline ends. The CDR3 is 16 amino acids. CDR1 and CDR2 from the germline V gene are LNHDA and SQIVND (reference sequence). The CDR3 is CASSIDLPRGRYGYTF. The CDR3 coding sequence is TGTGCCAGTAGTATAGATCTCCCCAGGGGACGCTATGGCTACACCTTC.

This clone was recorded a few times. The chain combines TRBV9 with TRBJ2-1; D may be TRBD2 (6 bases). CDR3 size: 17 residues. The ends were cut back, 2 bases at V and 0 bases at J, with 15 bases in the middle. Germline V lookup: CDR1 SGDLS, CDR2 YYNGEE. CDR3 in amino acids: CASSVIGTPSSYNEQFF. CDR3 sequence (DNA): TGTGCCAGCAGCGTTATTGGGACTCCGAGCTCCTACAATGAGCAGTTCTTC.

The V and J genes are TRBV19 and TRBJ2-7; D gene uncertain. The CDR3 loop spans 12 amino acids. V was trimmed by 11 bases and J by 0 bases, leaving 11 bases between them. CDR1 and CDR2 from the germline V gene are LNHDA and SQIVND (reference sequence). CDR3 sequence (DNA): TGTGCCTCTGGACGGAGCTCCTACGAGCAGTACTTC. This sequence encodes CASGRSSYEQYF.

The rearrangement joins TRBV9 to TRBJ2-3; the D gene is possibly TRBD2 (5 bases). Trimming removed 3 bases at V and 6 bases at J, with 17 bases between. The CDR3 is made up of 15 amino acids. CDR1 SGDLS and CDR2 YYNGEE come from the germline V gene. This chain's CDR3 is CASSADFFLMDTQYF. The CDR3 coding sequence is TGTGCCAGCAGCGCGGACTTTTTTCTGATGGATACGCAGTATTTT.

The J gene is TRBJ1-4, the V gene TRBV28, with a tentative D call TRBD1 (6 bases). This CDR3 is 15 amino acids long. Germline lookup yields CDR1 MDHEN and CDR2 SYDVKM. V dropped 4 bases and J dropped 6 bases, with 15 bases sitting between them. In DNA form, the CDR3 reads TGTGCCAGCAGTTCAGACAGGACGGTATATGAAAAACTGTTTTTT. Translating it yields CASSSDRTVYEKLFF.

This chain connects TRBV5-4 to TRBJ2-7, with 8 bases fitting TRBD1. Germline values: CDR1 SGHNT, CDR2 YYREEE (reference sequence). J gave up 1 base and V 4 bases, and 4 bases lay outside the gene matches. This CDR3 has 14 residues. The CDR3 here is CASSQQGESYEQYF. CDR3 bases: TGTGCCAGCAGCCAACAGGGGGAGTCCTACGAGCAGTACTTC.

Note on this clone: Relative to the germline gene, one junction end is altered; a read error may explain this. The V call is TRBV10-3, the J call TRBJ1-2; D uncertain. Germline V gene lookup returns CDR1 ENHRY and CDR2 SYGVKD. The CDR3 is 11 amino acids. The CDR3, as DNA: TGTGCCACCAGTTGGGGTTACGGCTACACCTTC. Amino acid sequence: CATSWGYGYTF.

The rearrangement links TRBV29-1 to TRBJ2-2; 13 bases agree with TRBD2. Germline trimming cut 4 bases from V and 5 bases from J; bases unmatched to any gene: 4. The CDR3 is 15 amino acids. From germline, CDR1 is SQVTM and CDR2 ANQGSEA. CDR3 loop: CSVGPTSGRTGELFF. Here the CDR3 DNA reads TGCAGCGTTGGACCGACTAGCGGGAGGACCGGGGAGCTGTTTTTT.

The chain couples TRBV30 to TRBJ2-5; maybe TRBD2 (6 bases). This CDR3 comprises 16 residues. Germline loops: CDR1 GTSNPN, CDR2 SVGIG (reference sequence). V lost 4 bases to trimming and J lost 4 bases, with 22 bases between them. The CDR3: CAWIGGTMATLETQYF. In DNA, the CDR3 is TGTGCCTGGATAGGAGGGACCATGGCCACTCTAGAGACCCAGTACTTC.

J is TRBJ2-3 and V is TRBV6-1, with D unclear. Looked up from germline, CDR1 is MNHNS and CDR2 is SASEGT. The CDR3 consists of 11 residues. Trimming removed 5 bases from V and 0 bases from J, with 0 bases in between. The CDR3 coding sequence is TGTGCCAGCAGTAGCACAGATACGCAGTATTTT. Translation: CASSSTDTQYF.

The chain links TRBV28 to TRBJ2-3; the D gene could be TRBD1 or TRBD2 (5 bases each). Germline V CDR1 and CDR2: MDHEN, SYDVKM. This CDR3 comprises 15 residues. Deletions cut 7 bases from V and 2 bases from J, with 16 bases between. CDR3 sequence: CASNPGTLFTDTQYF. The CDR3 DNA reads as TGTGCCAGCAACCCGGGGACCCTATTCACAGATACGCAGTATTTT.

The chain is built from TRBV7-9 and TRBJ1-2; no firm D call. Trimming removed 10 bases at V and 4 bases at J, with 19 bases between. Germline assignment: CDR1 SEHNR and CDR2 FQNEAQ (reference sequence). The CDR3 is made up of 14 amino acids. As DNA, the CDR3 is TGTGCCATACTCCGGGGTCTCGGGGTCTATGGCTACACCTTC. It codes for CAILRGLGVYGYTF.

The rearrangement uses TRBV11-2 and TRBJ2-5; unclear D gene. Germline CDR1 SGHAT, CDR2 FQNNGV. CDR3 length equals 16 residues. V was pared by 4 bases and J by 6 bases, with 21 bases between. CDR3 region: CASSSNSRHSRQTQYF. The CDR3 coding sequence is TGTGCCAGCAGCTCAAATTCGAGACATTCTCGGCAGACCCAGTACTTC.

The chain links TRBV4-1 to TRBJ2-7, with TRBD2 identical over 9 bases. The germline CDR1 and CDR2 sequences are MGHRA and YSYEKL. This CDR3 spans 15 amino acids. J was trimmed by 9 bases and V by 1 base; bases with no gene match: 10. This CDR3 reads CASSQGLADPLGQYF. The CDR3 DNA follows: TGCGCCAGCAGCCAAGGACTAGCGGACCCCCTGGGGCAGTACTTC.

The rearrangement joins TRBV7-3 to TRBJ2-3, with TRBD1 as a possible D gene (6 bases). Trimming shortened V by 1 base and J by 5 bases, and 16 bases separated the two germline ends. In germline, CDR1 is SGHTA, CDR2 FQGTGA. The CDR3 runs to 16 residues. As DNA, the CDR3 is TGTGCCAGCAGCTTAATGGCTGGGGGCGTAGTAGATACGCAGTATTTT. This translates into CASSLMAGGVVDTQYF.

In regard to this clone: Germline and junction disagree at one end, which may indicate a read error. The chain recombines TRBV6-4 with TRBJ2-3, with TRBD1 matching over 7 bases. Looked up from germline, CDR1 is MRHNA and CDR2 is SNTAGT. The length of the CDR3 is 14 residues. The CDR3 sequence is CASSYSTGSDTQYF. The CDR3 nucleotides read TGTGCCAGCAGTTACTCGACAGGGTCAGATACGCAGTATTTT.

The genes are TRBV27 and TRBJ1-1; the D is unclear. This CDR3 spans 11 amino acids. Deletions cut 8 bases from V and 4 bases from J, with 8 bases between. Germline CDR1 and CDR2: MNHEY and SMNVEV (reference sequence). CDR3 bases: TGTGCCAGCCGGGGTGGCACTGAAGCTTTCTTT. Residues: CASRGGTEAFF.

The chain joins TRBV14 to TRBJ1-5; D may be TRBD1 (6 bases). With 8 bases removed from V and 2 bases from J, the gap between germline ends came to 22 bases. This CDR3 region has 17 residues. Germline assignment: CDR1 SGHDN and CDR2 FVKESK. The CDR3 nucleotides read TGTGCCAGCGCCCTTCTTCAGGGGATTTTACGCAATCAGCCCCAGCATTTT. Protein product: CASALLQGILRNQPQHF. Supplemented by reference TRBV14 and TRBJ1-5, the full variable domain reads EAGVTQFPSHSVIEKGQTVTLRCDPISGHDNLYWYRRVMGKEIKFLLHFVKESKQDESGMPNNRFLAERTGGTYSTLKVQPAELEDSGVYFCASALLQGILRNQPQHFGDGTRLSIL.

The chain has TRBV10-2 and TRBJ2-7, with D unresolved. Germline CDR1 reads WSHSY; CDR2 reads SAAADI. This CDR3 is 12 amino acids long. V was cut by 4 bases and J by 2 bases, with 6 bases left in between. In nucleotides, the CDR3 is TGCGCCAGCAGTGTGCAGGCCTACGAGCAGTACTTC. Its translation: CASSVQAYEQYF.

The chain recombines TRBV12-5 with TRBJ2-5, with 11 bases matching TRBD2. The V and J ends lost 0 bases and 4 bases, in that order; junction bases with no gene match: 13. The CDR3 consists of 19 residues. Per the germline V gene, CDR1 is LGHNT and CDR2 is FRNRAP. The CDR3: CASGLVTPGLAAVRETQYF. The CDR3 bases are TGTGCTAGTGGTTTGGTCACTCCGGGACTAGCGGCCGTTAGAGAGACCCAGTACTTC.

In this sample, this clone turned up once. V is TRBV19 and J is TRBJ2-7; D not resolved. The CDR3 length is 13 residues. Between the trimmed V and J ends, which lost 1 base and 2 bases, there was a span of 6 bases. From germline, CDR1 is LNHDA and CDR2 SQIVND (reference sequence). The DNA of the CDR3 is TGTGCCAGTAGTATAGGCATACCCTACGAGCAGTACTTC. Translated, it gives CASSIGIPYEQYF. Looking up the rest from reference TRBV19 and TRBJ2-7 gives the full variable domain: DGGITQSPKYLFRKEGQNVTLSCEQNLNHDAMYWYRQDPGQGLRLIYYSQIVNDFQKGDIAEGYSVSREKKESFPLTVTSAQKNPTAFYLCASSIGIPYEQYFGPGTRLTVT.

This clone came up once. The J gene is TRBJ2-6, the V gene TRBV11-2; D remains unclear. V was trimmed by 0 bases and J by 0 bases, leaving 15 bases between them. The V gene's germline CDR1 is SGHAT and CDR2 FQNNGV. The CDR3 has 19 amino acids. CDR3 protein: CASSLDSWQTTSGANVLTF. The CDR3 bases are TGTGCCAGCAGCTTAGATAGTTGGCAGACAACCTCTGGGGCCAACGTCCTGACTTTC.

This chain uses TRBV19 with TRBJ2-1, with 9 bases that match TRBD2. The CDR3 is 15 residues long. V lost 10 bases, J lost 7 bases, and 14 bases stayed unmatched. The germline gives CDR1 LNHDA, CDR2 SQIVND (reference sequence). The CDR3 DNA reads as TGTGCCACCCGGGTAGGCGGGGGGGCGGGTAATGAGCAGTTCTTC. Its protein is CATRVGGGAGNEQFF. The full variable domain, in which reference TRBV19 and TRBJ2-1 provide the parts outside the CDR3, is DGGITQSPKYLFRKEGQNVTLSCEQNLNHDAMYWYRQDPGQGLRLIYYSQIVNDFQKGDIAEGYSVSREKKESFPLTVTSAQKNPTAFYLCATRVGGGAGNEQFFGPGTRLTVL.

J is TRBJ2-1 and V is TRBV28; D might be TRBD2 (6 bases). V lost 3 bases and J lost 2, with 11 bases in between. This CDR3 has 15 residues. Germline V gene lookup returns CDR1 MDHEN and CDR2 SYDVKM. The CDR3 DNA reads TGTGCCAGCAGTTTTTGGGGGGAAGCCTACAATGAGCAGTTCTTC. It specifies CASSFWGEAYNEQFF.

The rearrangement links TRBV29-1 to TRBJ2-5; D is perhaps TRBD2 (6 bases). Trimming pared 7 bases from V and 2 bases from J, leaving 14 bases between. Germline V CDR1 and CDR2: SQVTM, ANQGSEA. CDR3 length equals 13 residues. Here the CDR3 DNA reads TGCAGCGATCAGGGAGCGGGTCAAGAGACCCAGTACTTC. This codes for CSDQGAGQETQYF.